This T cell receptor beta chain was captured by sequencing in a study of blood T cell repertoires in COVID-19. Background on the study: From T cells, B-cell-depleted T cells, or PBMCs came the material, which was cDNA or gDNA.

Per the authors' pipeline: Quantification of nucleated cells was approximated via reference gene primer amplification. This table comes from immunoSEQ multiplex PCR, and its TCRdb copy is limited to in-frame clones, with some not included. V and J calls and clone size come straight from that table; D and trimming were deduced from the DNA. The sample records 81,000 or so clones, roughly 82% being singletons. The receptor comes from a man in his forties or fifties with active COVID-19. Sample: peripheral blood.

CDR3 amino acids: CASRRQPNYGYTF. CDR3 DNA sequence: TGTGCCAGCAGAAGACAGCCGAACTATGGCTACACCTTC. This sequence joins TRBV2 and TRBJ1-2; possible D gene TRBD1, 5 bases. This CDR3 comprises 13 residues. CDR1 is SNHLY, CDR2 FYNNEI, per germline. Trimming took 6 bases from V and 2 from J, leaving 10 bases between them.